One and the same sample provided the 27 T cell receptor beta chains below, sequenced in a study of vaccination and CD4 T cells after COVID-19. No antigen has been identified for these receptors. The Oncomine TCR Beta short-read assay was what sequenced the DNA obtained from cultured CD4+ T cells. TCRdb re-called the PCR reads through MiXCR, storing one row per CDR3 protein. The table has 20,000 to 30,000 distinct CDR3 sequences, about 67% seen once. As for treatment: approximately 9-day PBMC culture with coronavirus spike peptide pools or control peptides (ViraFEST assay). The specimen was CD4+ T cells from blood, cultured in vitro, collected after SARS-CoV-2 vaccination. The receptor source for this set is a human donor who received a COVID-19 vaccine.

The chain carries TRBV20-1 and TRBJ2-3; unclear D gene. Trimming cost V 6 bases and J 6 bases, with 16 bases left between them. The CDR3 runs 13 residues. The germline V gene has CDR1 DFQATT and CDR2 SNEGSKA (reference sequence). The DNA of the CDR3 is TGCAGTGCCCCTCCCAACCCACGGGATACGCAGTATTTT. It translates to CSAPPNPRDTQYF.

The J gene is TRBJ1-1, the V gene TRBV14; D may be TRBD1 (5 bases). V was pared by 0 bases and J by 4 bases, with 12 bases between. The CDR3 is made up of 15 amino acids. Germline V gene sequence: CDR1 SGHDN, CDR2 FVKESK. The CDR3 bases are TGTGCCAGCAGCCAAGATGGGCAGGGCCGCACTGAAGCTTTCTTT. It translates to CASSQDGQGRTEAFF.

As concerns this clonotype: This CDR3 fails to terminate in the conserved phenylalanine or tryptophan, so it likely reflects a read error. V and J are TRBV20-1 and TRBJ2-5, with 12 nucleotides matching TRBD2. CDR3 length equals 15 residues. The germline V gene has CDR1 DFQATT and CDR2 SNEGSKA (reference sequence). V lost 2 bases to trimming and J lost 2 bases; unmatched junction nucleotides: 3. The CDR3, as DNA: TGCAGTGCTAGACTAGCGGGGGGGGAGCAAGAGACCCAGTACTCC. Translation: CSARLAGGEQETQYS.

The chain couples TRBV12-3 or TRBV12-4 to TRBJ2-3; 7 nucleotides agree with TRBD1. V dropped 5 bases and J dropped 3; count of bases not matched to a gene: 8. This CDR3 region has 15 residues. This CDR3 reads CASSPGTERTDTQYF. DNA for the CDR3: TGTGCCAGCAGTCCAGGGACAGAACGGACAGATACGCAGTATTTT.

In this sample, this clonotype turned up a few times. The J gene is TRBJ1-1, the V gene TRBV20-1; 11 nucleotides agree with TRBD1. Germline lookup yields CDR1 DFQATT and CDR2 SNEGSKA (reference sequence). The CDR3 is made up of 11 amino acids. Trimming removed 6 bases from V and 12 bases from J; junction bases left unmatched: 6. CDR3 sequence (DNA): TGCAGTGCGGAGGGACAGGGGGGAACTTTCTTT. Its protein product is CSAEGQGGTFF.

The table lists this clonotype with a count of one. The V and J genes are TRBV20-1 and TRBJ1-2, with 10 nucleotides matching TRBD1. The ends lost 5 bases at V and 7 bases at J; junction bases unmatched: 7. This CDR3 is 13 amino acids long. Germline CDR1 is DFQATT and CDR2 is SNEGSKA (reference sequence). The CDR3 coding sequence is TGCAGTGCTGAGACAGGGGGCAGGGCTGGCTACACCTTC. This encodes CSAETGGRAGYTF.

This clonotype was detected a few times. The V call is TRBV20-1, the J call TRBJ2-7; D might be TRBD2 (5 bases). Looked up from germline, CDR1 is DFQATT and CDR2 is SNEGSKA (reference sequence). V gave up 4 bases and J gave up 5 bases, with 15 bases separating them. CDR3 length equals 13 residues. The CDR3 bases are TGCAGTGCTACCCCCAGCGGCCGTGACGAGCAGTACTTC. It specifies CSATPSGRDEQYF.

This clonotype was observed a single time. The V gene is TRBV19, the J gene TRBJ1-5; 7 nucleotides line up with TRBD1. The V gene end was trimmed by 10 bases and the J gene end by 7 bases; junction bases not matched to a gene: 10. The CDR3 length is 13 residues. CDR1 is LNHDA and CDR2 is SQIVND in the germline V gene (reference sequence). In nucleotides, the CDR3 is TGTGCCATCTCTGCAGGGGGTTGGCAGCCCCAGCATTTT. It encodes CAISAGGWQPQHF.

This sequence joins TRBV5-6 and TRBJ1-5; the match to TRBD1 covers 8 bases. The CDR3 totals 18 residues. Germline CDR1 SGHDT, CDR2 YYEEEE. Trimming removed 1 base from V and 6 bases from J; junction bases left unmatched: 15. CDR3 nucleotide sequence: TGTGCCAGCAGCTTGTACGGGGCGGGCAGGGGGCGCGCTCAGCCCCAGCATTTT. Amino acid sequence: CASSLYGAGRGRAQPQHF.

This clonotype was seen only a few times. V and J are TRBV20-1 and TRBJ1-5; 10 bases are shared with TRBD1. The CDR3 length is 14 residues. Germline V gives CDR1 DFQATT, CDR2 SNEGSKA (reference sequence). V lost 4 bases, J lost 9 bases, and 9 bases stayed unmatched. The CDR3: CSAIPGQGVLPQHF. The CDR3 region has the DNA TGCAGTGCTATTCCTGGACAGGGGGTTTTGCCCCAGCATTTT.

This chain joins TRBV20-1 and TRBJ2-2; D not resolved. The CDR3 sequence is 13 residues long. Germline V lookup: CDR1 DFQATT, CDR2 SNEGSKA (reference sequence). The germline V and J ends were trimmed by 2 bases and 3 bases, with 7 bases remaining between them. CDR3 nucleotides: TGCAGTGCTAGATTGGGATACACCGGGGAGCTGTTTTTT. This encodes CSARLGYTGELFF.

Concerning this clonotype itself: One end of the junction varies from germline; a read error may be responsible. The J gene is TRBJ2-3, the V gene TRBV10-3; no firm D call. The CDR3 spans 14 residues. Germline loops: CDR1 ENHRY, CDR2 SYGVKD. CDR3 nucleotides: TGTGCCAGCAGTCCGGGTTTCAACACAGATACGCAGTATTTT. Translation: CASSPGFNTDTQYF.

The table lists this clonotype with a few counts. The chain combines TRBV6-1 with TRBJ1-2; D remains unclear. The V gene lost 6 bases and the J gene lost 6 bases, with 20 bases spanning the gap. CDR1 is MNHNS and CDR2 is SASEGT in the germline V gene. The CDR3 consists of 15 residues. CDR3 protein: CASSQLGRLNDGYTF. CDR3 nucleotide sequence: TGTGCCAGCAGCCAACTCGGCAGACTCAATGATGGCTACACCTTC.

This chain joins TRBV5-4 and TRBJ1-2; 7 bases align to TRBD1. V was pared by 0 bases and J by 3 bases, with 2 bases of the junction left unmatched. Per the germline V gene, CDR1 is SGHNT and CDR2 is YYREEE (reference sequence). The length of the CDR3 is 14 residues. The DNA of the CDR3 is TGTGCCAGCAGCTTGGCCGACAGGGACTATGGCTACACCTTC. Its translation is CASSLADRDYGYTF.

This clonotype was counted only a few times. The chain employs TRBV6-5 and TRBJ2-5; D unresolved. CDR1 MNHEY and CDR2 SVGAGI come from the germline V gene. This CDR3 is built from 16 residues. Trimming removed 0 bases from V and 2 bases from J, with 13 bases in between. DNA of the CDR3: TGTGCCAGCAGTTACTCACGCGCGGATTTACAAGAGACCCAGTACTTC. This translates into CASSYSRADLQETQYF.

The table lists this clonotype with a few counts. This rearrangement joins TRBV10-3 to TRBJ2-3; D is ambiguous. CDR3 length equals 14 residues. Trimming left V 4 bases short and J 3 bases short, with 11 bases between. Germline CDR1 and CDR2: ENHRY and SYGVKD. In DNA form, the CDR3 reads TGTGCCATCAGTGGGTTGCTAGAGACAGATACGCAGTATTTT. Encoded protein: CAISGLLETDTQYF.

This clonotype was picked up a small number of times. The CDR3 nucleotides are TGCAGTGCTAGGACAGCTGAAGCTTTCTTT. This translates into CSARTAEAFF. V usage is TRBV20-1 and J usage is TRBJ1-1, with D tentatively TRBD1 (5 bases). The CDR3 is made up of 10 amino acids. Germline values: CDR1 DFQATT, CDR2 SNEGSKA (reference sequence). Between the trimmed V and J ends, which lost 3 bases and 6 bases, there was a span of 5 bases.

The chain combines TRBV2 with TRBJ1-5, with D perhaps TRBD1 (5 bases). The CDR3 extends over 16 amino acids. The germline V gene encodes CDR1 SNHLY and CDR2 FYNNEI. With 4 bases removed from V and 3 bases from J, the gap between germline ends came to 16 bases. The CDR3 here is CASSVQGREANQPQHF. The CDR3 coding sequence is TGTGCCAGCAGTGTCCAGGGAAGGGAGGCCAATCAGCCCCAGCATTTT.

V gene TRBV11-3 combines with J gene TRBJ2-5, with D unresolved. The CDR3 length is 14 residues. The germline V and J ends were trimmed by 5 bases and 3 bases, with 13 bases remaining between them. Germline lookup yields CDR1 SGHNT and CDR2 YENEEA. The CDR3 loop reads CASSPPGSEETQYF. The DNA for the CDR3 is TGTGCCAGCAGCCCCCCCGGGTCGGAAGAGACCCAGTACTTC.

The genes are TRBV18 and TRBJ2-7; D may be TRBD1 or TRBD2 (6 bases each). Germline V gives CDR1 KGHSH, CDR2 LQKENI. CDR3 size: 14 residues. V gave up 3 bases and J gave up 2 bases, with 11 bases separating them. The CDR3 DNA follows: TGTGCCAGCTCACCGGCAGGGGAGGCCTACGAGCAGTACTTC. Protein: CASSPAGEAYEQYF.

This rearrangement joins TRBV6-1 to TRBJ1-2; D is undetermined. CDR3 length: 15 amino acids. Germline loops: CDR1 MNHNS, CDR2 SASEGT. Trimming cost V 0 bases and J 3 bases, with 11 bases left between them. In nucleotides, the CDR3 is TGTGCCAGCAGTGAAGCCGGGCCTCGGTACTATGGCTACACCTTC. Translation gives CASSEAGPRYYGYTF.

Only a few counts were recorded for this clonotype. The V gene is TRBV6-4, the J gene TRBJ1-6, with D possibly matching TRBD1 (6 bases). The CDR3 extends over 15 amino acids. V lost 4 bases and J lost 9, with 16 bases in between. Germline V gene sequence: CDR1 MRHNA, CDR2 SNTAGT. The CDR3 DNA reads TGTGCCAGCAGTGTGATTTCACAGGGTGGTTCACCCCTCCACTTT. Protein product: CASSVISQGGSPLHF.

For the CDR3, the DNA is TGTGCCAGCAGCTTAGGAGAGACAGGGGCCTACGAGCAGTACTTC. Its protein is CASSLGETGAYEQYF. The chain uses TRBV7-6 and TRBJ2-7; 8 nucleotides align to TRBD1. Germline V gene lookup returns CDR1 SGHVS and CDR2 FNYEAQ. Trimming took 1 base from V and 2 from J; bases not matched to a gene: 4. The CDR3 totals 15 residues.

This chain joins TRBV24-1 and TRBJ1-1, with D perhaps matching TRBD1 (5 bases). V lost 11 bases and J 0 bases, leaving 12 bases between the germline ends. The CDR3 runs to 13 residues. CDR1 KGHDR and CDR2 SFDVKD come from the germline V gene. CDR3 nucleotide sequence: TGTGCCAACCCGGGGGGACTGAACACTGAAGCTTTCTTT. Residues: CANPGGLNTEAFF.

The chain combines TRBV6-1 with TRBJ1-1; 10 bases are shared with TRBD1. V dropped 10 bases and J dropped 7; count of bases not matched to a gene: 6. Germline assignment: CDR1 MNHNS and CDR2 SASEGT. The CDR3 has 12 residues. CDR3 protein: CATSGTGDEAFF. In DNA form, the CDR3 reads TGTGCCACTTCGGGGACAGGGGATGAAGCTTTCTTT.

This clonotype has more than one count but fewer than ten. V usage is TRBV7-2 and J usage is TRBJ2-5; the D gene is possibly TRBD1 (6 bases). Germline CDR1 reads SGHTA; CDR2 reads FQGNSA. CDR3 size: 14 residues. V was shortened by 1 base and J by 1 base, with 7 bases between the two germline ends. The CDR3 nucleotides are TGTGCCAGCAGCTTAGAGGACAGCCAAGAGACCCAGTACTTC. This gives the protein CASSLEDSQETQYF.

The rearrangement links TRBV6-4 to TRBJ1-2; 12 nucleotides line up with TRBD1. The CDR3 has 14 residues. The germline V gene encodes CDR1 MRHNA and CDR2 SNTAGT. After removal of 5 bases from V and 8 bases from J, the junction contained 6 bases not matched to a gene. CDR3 sequence: CASSPGTGGIGYTF. The CDR3 region has the DNA TGTGCCAGCAGTCCCGGGACAGGGGGCATCGGCTACACCTTC.